Below are 9 T cell receptor beta chains sequenced from a single sample in a study of T cell changes during pregnancy in multiple sclerosis. This table comes from immunoSEQ multiplex PCR, and its TCRdb copy is limited to in-frame clones, with some not included. The table lists 90,000 to 120,000 clones, 80% to 95% of them singletons. Sample: peripheral blood, taken in the third trimester of pregnancy. The receptors come from a female donor in good health, enrolled as a control in a pregnancy study.

V gene TRBV11-2 combines with J gene TRBJ1-6, with 7 positions matching TRBD1. The CDR3 sequence is 14 residues long. Looked up from germline, CDR1 is SGHAT and CDR2 is FQNNGV. The V and J ends lost 5 bases and 7 bases, in that order; junction bases with no gene match: 5. CDR3 loop: CASSQGTENSPLHF. DNA of the CDR3: TGTGCCAGCAGCCAAGGGACAGAAAATTCACCCCTCCACTTT.

The chain uses TRBV5-1 and TRBJ1-1, with 8 bases matching TRBD1. Germline V gene lookup returns CDR1 SGHRS and CDR2 YFSETQ. V shed 2 bases, J shed 5 bases, and the junction held 2 bases outside the gene matches. There are 13 residues in the CDR3. CDR3 protein: CASSFRGQTEAFF. The DNA of the CDR3 is TGCGCCAGCAGCTTCAGGGGGCAGACTGAAGCTTTCTTT. The full variable domain, with the rest looked up from reference TRBV5-1 and TRBJ1-1, is KAGVTQTPRYLIKTRGQQVTLSCSPISGHRSVSWYQQTPGQGLQFLFEYFSETQRNKGNFPGRFSGRQFSNSRSEMNVSTLELGDSALYLCASSFRGQTEAFFGQGTRLTVV.

V gene TRBV5-1 combines with J gene TRBJ1-2; D perhaps matches TRBD1 (6 bases). The CDR3 extends over 14 amino acids. V lost 4 bases and J 4 bases, leaving 14 bases between the germline ends. The germline V gene encodes CDR1 SGHRS and CDR2 YFSETQ. The DNA for the CDR3 is TGCGCCAGCAGCAGCTTGACAGGCAGCTATGGCTACACCTTC. This codes for CASSSLTGSYGYTF.

The rearrangement uses TRBV27 and TRBJ2-7; the match to TRBD1 covers 10 bases. Germline CDR1 reads MNHEY; CDR2 reads SMNVEV (reference sequence). The ends lost 5 bases at V and 3 bases at J; junction bases unmatched: 7. The CDR3 loop spans 15 amino acids. The CDR3 protein is CASSPGTGEFYEQYF. CDR3 coding DNA: TGTGCCAGCAGTCCGGGGACAGGGGAGTTCTACGAGCAGTACTTC.

V is TRBV7-8 and J is TRBJ2-1, with 10 bases that match TRBD2. The CDR3 is made up of 16 amino acids. Germline V gene sequence: CDR1 SGHVS, CDR2 FQNEAQ. Trimming at V came to 5 bases and at J to 7 bases, leaving 11 bases not matched to a gene. The CDR3 sequence: CASSRLTSGEPNEQFF. Here the CDR3 DNA reads TGTGCCAGCAGCCGCCTCACTAGCGGGGAACCTAATGAGCAGTTCTTC.

CDR3 in DNA: TGTGCCAGAAGCCCGGGAGGTATCTCGGCTCTGGACGGCTCTGGAAACACCATATATTTT. It encodes CARSPGGISALDGSGNTIYF. This chain connects TRBV5-3 to TRBJ1-3; D is unclear. TRBV5-3 has ORF status, its function being uncertain. The CDR3 has 20 residues. The V end lost 4 bases, the J end lost 0 bases, and 26 bases lay between the germline ends.

J is TRBJ1-1 and V is TRBV5-6, with a tentative D call TRBD1 (6 bases). V dropped 2 bases and J dropped 1 base, with 15 bases sitting between them. CDR1 and CDR2 (germline): SGHDT, YYEEEE. The CDR3 runs to 16 residues. The CDR3 coding sequence is TGTGCCAGCAGCTTTTACCCGGACAGCAGGAACACTGAAGCTTTCTTT. Translated: CASSFYPDSRNTEAFF.

This chain links TRBV30 with TRBJ2-6, with D possibly being TRBD1 (6 bases). Germline CDR1 and CDR2: GTSNPN and SVGIG (reference sequence). V dropped 2 bases and J dropped 1 base, with 12 bases sitting between them. The CDR3 consists of 16 residues. The DNA for the CDR3 is TGTGCCTGGAGTCAGACAGGTCCGTCTGGGGCCAACGTCCTGACTTTC. Translation: CAWSQTGPSGANVLTF.

V usage is TRBV7-8 and J usage is TRBJ1-1; D is possibly TRBD1 (5 bases). CDR3 size: 12 residues. V dropped 8 bases and J dropped 3 bases, with 10 bases sitting between them. The V gene's germline CDR1 is SGHVS and CDR2 FQNEAQ. CDR3 region: CASSDRYTEAFF. CDR3 bases: TGTGCCAGCTCCGACAGATACACTGAAGCTTTCTTT.